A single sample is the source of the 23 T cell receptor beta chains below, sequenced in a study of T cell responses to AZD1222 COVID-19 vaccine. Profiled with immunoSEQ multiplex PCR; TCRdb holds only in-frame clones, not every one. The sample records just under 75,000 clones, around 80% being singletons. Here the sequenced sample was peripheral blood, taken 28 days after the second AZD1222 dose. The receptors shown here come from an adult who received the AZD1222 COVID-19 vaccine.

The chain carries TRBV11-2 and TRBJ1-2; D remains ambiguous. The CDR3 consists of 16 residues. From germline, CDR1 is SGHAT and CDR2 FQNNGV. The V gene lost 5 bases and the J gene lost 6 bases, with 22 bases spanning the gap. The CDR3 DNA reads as TGTGCCAGCAGCCGAAACGTCCTGGGCCCGGCCCATGGCTACACCTTC. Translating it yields CASSRNVLGPAHGYTF.

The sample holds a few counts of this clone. CDR3 sequence reads: CASSQNTGRHTYEQYF. The CDR3 nucleotides are TGTGCCAGCTCACAAAATACAGGGAGGCATACCTACGAGCAGTACTTC. J is TRBJ2-7 and V is TRBV18, with D possibly being TRBD1 or TRBD2 (6 bases each). V lost 4 bases and J 2 bases, leaving 18 bases between the germline ends. This CDR3 spans 16 amino acids. Germline CDR1 KGHSH, CDR2 LQKENI.

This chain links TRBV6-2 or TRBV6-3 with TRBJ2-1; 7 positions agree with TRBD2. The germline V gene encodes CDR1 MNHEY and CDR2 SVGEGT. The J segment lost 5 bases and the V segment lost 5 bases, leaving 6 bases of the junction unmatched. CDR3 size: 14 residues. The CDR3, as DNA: TGTGCCAGCAGTACTAGCGTTGGGCACAATGAGCAGTTCTTC. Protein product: CASSTSVGHNEQFF.

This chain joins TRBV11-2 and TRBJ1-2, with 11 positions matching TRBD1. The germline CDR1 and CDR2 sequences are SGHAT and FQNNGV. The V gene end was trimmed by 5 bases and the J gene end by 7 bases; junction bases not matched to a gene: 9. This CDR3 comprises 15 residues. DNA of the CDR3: TGTGCCAGCAGCACCGGACAGGGGGCCCTAGTTGGCTACACCTTC. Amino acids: CASSTGQGALVGYTF.

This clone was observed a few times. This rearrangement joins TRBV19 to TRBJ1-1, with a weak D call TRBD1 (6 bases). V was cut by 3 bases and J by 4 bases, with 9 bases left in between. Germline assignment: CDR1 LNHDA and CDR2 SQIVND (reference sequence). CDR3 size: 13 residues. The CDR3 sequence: CASSILGATEAFF. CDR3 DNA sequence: TGTGCCAGTAGTATTTTGGGGGCCACTGAAGCTTTCTTT.

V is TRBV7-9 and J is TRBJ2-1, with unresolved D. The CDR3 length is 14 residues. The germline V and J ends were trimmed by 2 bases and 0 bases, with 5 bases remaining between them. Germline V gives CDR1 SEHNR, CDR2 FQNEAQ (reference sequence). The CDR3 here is CASSLSLSYNEQFF. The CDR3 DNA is TGTGCCAGCAGCTTAAGCCTCTCCTACAATGAGCAGTTCTTC.

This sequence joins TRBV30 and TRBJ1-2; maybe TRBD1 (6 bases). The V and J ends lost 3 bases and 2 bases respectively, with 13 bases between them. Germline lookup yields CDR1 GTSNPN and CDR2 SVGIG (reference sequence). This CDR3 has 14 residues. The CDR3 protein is CAWRDGTTNYGYTF. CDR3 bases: TGTGCCTGGAGAGACGGGACAACCAACTATGGCTACACCTTC.

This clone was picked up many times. The CDR3 protein is CASSLGGQGARIYGYTF. DNA of the CDR3: TGTGCCAGCAGTTTGGGGGGACAGGGGGCGCGGATCTATGGCTACACCTTC. The chain recombines TRBV28 with TRBJ1-2; 12 bases align to TRBD1. This CDR3 is 17 amino acids long. V dropped 3 bases and J dropped 4; count of bases not matched to a gene: 9. Germline loops: CDR1 MDHEN, CDR2 SYDVKM.

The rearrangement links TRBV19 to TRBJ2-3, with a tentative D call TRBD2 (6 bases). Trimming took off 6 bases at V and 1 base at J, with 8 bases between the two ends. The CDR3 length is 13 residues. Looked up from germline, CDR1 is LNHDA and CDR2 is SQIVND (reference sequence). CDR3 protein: CASRERGTDTQYF. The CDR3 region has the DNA TGTGCCAGTAGGGAGCGGGGCACAGATACGCAGTATTTT.

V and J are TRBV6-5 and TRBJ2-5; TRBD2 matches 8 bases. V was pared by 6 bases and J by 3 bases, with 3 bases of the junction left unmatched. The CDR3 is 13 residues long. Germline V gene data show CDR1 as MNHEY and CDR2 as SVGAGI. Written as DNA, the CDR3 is TGTGCCAGCAGGCGGGGACTAGAAGAGACCCAGTACTTC. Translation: CASRRGLEETQYF.

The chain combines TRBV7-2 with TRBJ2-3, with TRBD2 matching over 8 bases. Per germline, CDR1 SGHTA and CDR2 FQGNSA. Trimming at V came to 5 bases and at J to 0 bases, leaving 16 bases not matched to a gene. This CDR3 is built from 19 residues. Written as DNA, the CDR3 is TGTGCCAGCAGCCCCCGGTTGATAGCGGGGAGACCTAGCACAGATACGCAGTATTTT. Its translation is CASSPRLIAGRPSTDTQYF.

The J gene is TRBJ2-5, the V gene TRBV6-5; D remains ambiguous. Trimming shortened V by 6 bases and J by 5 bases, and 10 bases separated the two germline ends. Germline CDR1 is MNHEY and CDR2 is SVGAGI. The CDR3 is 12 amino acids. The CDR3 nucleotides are TGTGCCAGCAGCGGGCAGGAGGAGACCCAGTACTTC. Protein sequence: CASSGQEETQYF.

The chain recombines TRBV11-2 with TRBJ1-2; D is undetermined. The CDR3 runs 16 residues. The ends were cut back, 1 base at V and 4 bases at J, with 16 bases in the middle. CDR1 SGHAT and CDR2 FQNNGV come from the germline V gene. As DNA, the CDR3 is TGTGCCAGCAGCTTAGGCGGTGGCCGCGACCCCTATGGCTACACCTTC. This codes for CASSLGGGRDPYGYTF.

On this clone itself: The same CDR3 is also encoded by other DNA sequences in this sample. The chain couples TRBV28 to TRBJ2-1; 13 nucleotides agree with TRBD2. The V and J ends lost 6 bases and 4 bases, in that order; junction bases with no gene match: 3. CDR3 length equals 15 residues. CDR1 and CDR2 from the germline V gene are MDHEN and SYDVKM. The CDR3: CASSPGLAGYNEQFF. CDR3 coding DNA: TGTGCCAGCAGCCCGGGACTAGCGGGGTACAATGAGCAGTTCTTC.

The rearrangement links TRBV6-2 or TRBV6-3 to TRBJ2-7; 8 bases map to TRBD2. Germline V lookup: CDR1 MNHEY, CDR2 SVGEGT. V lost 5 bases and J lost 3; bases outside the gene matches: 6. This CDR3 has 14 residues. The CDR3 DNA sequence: TGTGCCAGCAGTCGTATGGGACTAGTCTACGAGCAGTACTTC. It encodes CASSRMGLVYEQYF.

This CDR3 reads CASSSDNYEQYF. Written as DNA, the CDR3 is TGTGCCAGCAGCTCAGACAACTACGAGCAGTACTTC. J is TRBJ2-7 and V is TRBV5-4; D is uncertain. V was shortened by 3 bases and J by 3 bases, with 7 bases between the two germline ends. Germline CDR1 and CDR2: SGHNT and YYREEE (reference sequence). The CDR3 covers 12 residues.

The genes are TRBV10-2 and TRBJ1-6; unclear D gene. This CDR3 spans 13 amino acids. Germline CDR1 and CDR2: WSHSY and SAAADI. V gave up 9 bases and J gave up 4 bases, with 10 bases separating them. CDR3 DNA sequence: TGCGCCAGTGGGATGGGGTATAATTCACCCCTCCACTTT. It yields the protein CASGMGYNSPLHF.

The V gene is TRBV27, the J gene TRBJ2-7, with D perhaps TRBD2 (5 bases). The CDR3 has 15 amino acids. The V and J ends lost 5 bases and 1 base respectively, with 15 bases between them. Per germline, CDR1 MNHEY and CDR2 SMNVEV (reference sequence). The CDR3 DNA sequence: TGTGCCAGCAGTCCCCGGGGTCTACTTTCCTACGAGCAGTACTTC. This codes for CASSPRGLLSYEQYF.

The CDR3 reads CASSINRDNSLQYF. Here the CDR3 DNA reads TGTGCCAGTAGTATAAACCGGGACAACTCATTGCAGTACTTC. This chain links TRBV19 with TRBJ2-7; a possible D gene is TRBD1 (6 bases). Per the germline V gene, CDR1 is LNHDA and CDR2 is SQIVND (reference sequence). Between the trimmed V and J ends, which lost 2 bases and 9 bases, there was a span of 17 bases. The length of the CDR3 is 14 residues.

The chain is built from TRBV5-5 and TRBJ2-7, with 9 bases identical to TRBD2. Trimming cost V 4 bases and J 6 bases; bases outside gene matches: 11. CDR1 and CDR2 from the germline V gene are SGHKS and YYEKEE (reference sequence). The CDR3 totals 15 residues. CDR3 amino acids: CASSIAGEAAAEQYF. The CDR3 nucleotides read TGTGCCAGCAGCATAGCGGGAGAGGCAGCAGCCGAGCAGTACTTC.

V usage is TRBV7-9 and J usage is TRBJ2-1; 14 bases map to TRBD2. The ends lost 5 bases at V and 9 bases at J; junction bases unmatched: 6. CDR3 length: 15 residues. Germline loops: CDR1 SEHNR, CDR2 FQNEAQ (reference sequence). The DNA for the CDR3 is TGTGCCAGCAGCCCGGGACTAGCGGGAGATGGTGAGCAGTTCTTC. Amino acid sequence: CASSPGLAGDGEQFF.

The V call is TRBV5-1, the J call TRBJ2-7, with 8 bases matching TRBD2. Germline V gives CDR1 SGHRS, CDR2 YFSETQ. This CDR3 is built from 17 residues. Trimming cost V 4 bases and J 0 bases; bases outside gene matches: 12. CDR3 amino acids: CASSHPQTSGSSYEQYF. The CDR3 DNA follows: TGCGCCAGCAGCCATCCCCAAACCAGCGGGAGCTCCTACGAGCAGTACTTC.

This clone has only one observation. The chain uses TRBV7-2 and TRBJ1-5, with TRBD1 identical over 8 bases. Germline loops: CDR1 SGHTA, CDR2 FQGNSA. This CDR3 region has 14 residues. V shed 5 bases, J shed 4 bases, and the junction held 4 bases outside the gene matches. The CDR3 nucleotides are TGTGCCAGCAGCCGGGGACAGGATAATCAGCCCCAGCATTTT. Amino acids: CASSRGQDNQPQHF. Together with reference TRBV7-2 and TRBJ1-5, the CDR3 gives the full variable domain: GAGVSQSPSNKVTEKGKDVELRCDPISGHTALYWYRQSLGQGLEFLIYFQGNSAPDKSGLPSDRFSAERTGGSVSTLTIQRTQQEDSAVYLCASSRGQDNQPQHFGDGTRLSIL.